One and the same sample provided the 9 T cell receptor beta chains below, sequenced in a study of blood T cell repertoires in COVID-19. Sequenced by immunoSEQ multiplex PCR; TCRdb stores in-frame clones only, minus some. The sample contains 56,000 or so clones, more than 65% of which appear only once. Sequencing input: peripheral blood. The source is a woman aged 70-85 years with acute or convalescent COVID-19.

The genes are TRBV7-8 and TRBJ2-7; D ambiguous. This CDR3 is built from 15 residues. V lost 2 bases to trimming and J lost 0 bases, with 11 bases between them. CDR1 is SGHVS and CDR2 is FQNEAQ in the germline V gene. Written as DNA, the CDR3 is TGTGCCAGCAGCTTACAACAGTCCAGCTCCTACGAGCAGTACTTC. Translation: CASSLQQSSSYEQYF.

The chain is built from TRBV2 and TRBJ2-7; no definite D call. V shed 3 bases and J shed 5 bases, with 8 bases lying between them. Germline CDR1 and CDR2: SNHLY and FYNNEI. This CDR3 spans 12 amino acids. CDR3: CASSESVHEQYF. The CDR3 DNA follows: TGTGCCAGCAGTGAGTCGGTCCACGAGCAGTACTTC.

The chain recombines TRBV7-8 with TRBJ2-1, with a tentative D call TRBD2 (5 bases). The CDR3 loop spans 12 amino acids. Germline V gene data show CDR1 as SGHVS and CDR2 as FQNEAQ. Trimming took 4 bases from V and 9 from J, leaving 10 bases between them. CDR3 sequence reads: CASSSHGVEQFF. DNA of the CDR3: TGTGCCAGCAGCTCTCACGGGGTTGAGCAGTTCTTC.

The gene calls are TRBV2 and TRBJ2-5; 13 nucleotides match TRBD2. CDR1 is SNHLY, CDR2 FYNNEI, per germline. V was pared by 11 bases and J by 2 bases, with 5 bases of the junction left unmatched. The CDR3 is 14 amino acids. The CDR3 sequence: CAARLAGGQETQYF. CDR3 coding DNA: TGTGCCGCCCGACTAGCGGGGGGTCAAGAGACCCAGTACTTC.

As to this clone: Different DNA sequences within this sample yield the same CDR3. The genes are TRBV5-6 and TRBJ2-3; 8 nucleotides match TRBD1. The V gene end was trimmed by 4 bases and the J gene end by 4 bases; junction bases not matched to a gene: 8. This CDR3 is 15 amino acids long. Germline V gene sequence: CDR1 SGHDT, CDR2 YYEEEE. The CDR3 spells CASSTGTGWADTQYF. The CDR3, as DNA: TGTGCCAGCAGCACGGGGACAGGATGGGCAGATACGCAGTATTTT.

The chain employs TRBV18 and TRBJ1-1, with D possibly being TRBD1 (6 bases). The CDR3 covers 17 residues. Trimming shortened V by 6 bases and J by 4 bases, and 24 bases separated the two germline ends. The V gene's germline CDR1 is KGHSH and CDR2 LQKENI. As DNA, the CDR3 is TGTGCCAGCTCCCTCAGGGGAGGGTTGAGTTGGGGCACTGAAGCTTTCTTT. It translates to CASSLRGGLSWGTEAFF. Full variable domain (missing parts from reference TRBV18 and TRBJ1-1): NAGVMQNPRHLVRRRGQEARLRCSPMKGHSHVYWYRQLPEEGLKFMVYLQKENIIDESGMPKERFSAEFPKEGPSILRIQQVVRGDSAAYFCASSLRGGLSWGTEAFFGQGTRLTVV.

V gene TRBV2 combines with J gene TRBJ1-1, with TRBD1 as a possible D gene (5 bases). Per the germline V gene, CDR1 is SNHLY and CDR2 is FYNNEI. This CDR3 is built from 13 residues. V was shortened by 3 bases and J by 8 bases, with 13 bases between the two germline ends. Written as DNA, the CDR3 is TGTGCCAGCAGTGATTATCAGGGTATCGAAGCTTTCTTT. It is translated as CASSDYQGIEAFF.

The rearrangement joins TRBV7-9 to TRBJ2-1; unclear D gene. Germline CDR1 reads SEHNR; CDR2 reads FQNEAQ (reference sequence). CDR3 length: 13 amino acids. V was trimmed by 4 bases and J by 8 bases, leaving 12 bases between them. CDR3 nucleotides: TGTGCCAGCAGCTCGGCCATGAGCGATGAGCAGTTCTTC. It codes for CASSSAMSDEQFF.

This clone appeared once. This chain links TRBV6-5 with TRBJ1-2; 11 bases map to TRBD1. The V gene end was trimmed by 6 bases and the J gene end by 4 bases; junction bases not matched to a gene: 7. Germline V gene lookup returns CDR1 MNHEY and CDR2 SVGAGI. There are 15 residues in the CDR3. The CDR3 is CASRTGTGGSYGYTF. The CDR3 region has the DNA TGTGCCAGCAGGACCGGGACAGGGGGAAGCTATGGCTACACCTTC.